This paragraph reports one T cell receptor (beta chain). Antigen unknown. The CDR3 loop spans 17 amino acids. The J segment lost 5 bases and the V segment lost 5 bases, leaving 14 bases of the junction unmatched. Per the germline V gene, CDR1 is SEHNR and CDR2 is FQNEAQ (reference sequence). The source of the sample is a study of OX40 agonist ivuxolimab in advanced cancers. Study-level background: Intravenous ivuxolimab was administered to patients every 2 weeks at 0.01 to 10 mg/kg. Partial responses were achieved by three patients, one with hepatocellular carcinoma and two with cutaneous melanoma.

Samples of blood were obtained at baseline, on cycle 4 day 1, and on cycle 7 day 1. General study findings and limits: CD4+ and CD8+ blood T cells expanded clonally by week 6 at 0.1 to 3.0 mg/kg.

This table comes from immunoSEQ multiplex PCR, and its TCRdb copy is limited to in-frame clones, with some not included. The table lists some 53,000 clones, 90% to 95% of them singletons. The sample consisted of CD4+ or CD8+ T cells sorted from blood, taken in a trial of the OX40 agonist ivuxolimab. The chain uses TRBV7-9 and TRBJ2-3; 9 bases are shared with TRBD1. This receptor was obtained from an adult with an advanced solid tumor such as melanoma, head and neck, liver or kidney cancer. DNA for the CDR3: TGTGCCAGCAGCCCCTTCCGGGACAGGGTCCTTGGAGATACGCAGTATTTT. Translation gives CASSPFRDRVLGDTQYF. The full variable domain, with the rest looked up from reference TRBV7-9 and TRBJ2-3, is DTGVSQNPRHKITKRGQNVTFRCDPISEHNRLYWYRQTLGQGPEFLTYFQNEAQLEKSRLLSDRFSAERPKGSFSTLEIQRTEQGDSAMYLCASSPFRDRVLGDTQYFGPGTRLTVL.